The rows below give T cell receptor beta chains drawn from one sample of a study of blood T cell repertoires in COVID-19. Method: immunoSEQ multiplex PCR; TCRdb's copy keeps in-frame clones and lacks some. The data hold about 98,000 clones, with 70% to 85% observed a single time. The sequencing sample was made of peripheral blood. Receptors originate from a man aged 70 or older with active or convalescent COVID-19. The CDR3 runs from the conserved cysteine through the conserved F or W. A D gene is named only where the DNA matches it firmly. Only some rows state a clone size, as once, few, many or a class for expanded clones.

TRBV12-5	TRBJ2-3	NA	TRBD1	TGTGCTAGTGGGCACAGGGGGCGGGTAGATACGCAGTATTTT	CASGHRGRVDTQYF
TRBV5-5	TRBJ1-2	NA	TRBD1	TGTGCCAGCAGCTCCCCCACAGGGGTGTATGGCTACACCTTC	CASSSPTGVYGYTF
TRBV2	TRBJ1-5	few	TRBD1	TGTGCCAGCAGTAGACAGGGGGCGGAGCAGCCCCAGCATTTT	CASSRQGAEQPQHF
TRBV11-2	TRBJ2-3	NA	NA	TGTGCCAGCACCTCCGGGACCCGGGGGAGCACAGATACGCAGTATTTT	CASTSGTRGSTDTQYF
TRBV5-1	TRBJ2-5	NA	NA	TGCGCCAGCAGCTTGGCCCCCCAGGGCTGGGACCAAGAGACCCAGTACTTC	CASSLAPQGWDQETQYF
TRBV10-3	TRBJ2-1	NA	NA	TGTGCCATCAGCCAGGGACAAATGGGGCCCTACAATGAGCAGTTCTTC	CAISQGQMGPYNEQFF
TRBV7-2	TRBJ2-5	NA	NA	TGTGCCAGCAGCTTAGGATTAGCGGAAGAGACCCAGTACTTC	CASSLGLAEETQYF
TRBV9	TRBJ1-1	NA	TRBD1	TGTGCCAGCAGCCCTTGGGACAGGATGAACACTGAAGCTTTCTTT	CASSPWDRMNTEAFF
TRBV19	TRBJ1-2	NA	NA	TGTGCCTGTTTGGCACCCGGCGGGTCTGGCTACACCTTC	CACLAPGGSGYTF
TRBV19	TRBJ2-3	NA	NA	TGTGCCAGTAGTATCCGGGACTCTCGCACAGATACGCAGTATTTT	CASSIRDSRTDTQYF
TRBV19	TRBJ1-3	NA	NA	TGTGCCAGTAGTATTTCGGAGGGCCTTGGAAACACCATATATTTT	CASSISEGLGNTIYF
TRBV29-1	TRBJ2-7	few	NA	TGCAGCGCCGAAACTAGACCGGTGGGCGAGCAGTACTTC	CSAETRPVGEQYF